The rows below give T cell receptor beta chains drawn from one sample of a study of shared clonotypes between healthy human individuals. Produced via immunoSEQ multiplex PCR; TCRdb's table is partial and in-frame only. This table holds about 2,500,000 clones, approximately 90% found once. The specimen sequenced was naive CD4+ T cells sorted from blood. These receptors were collected from a man between 18 and 29 years old in good health. Each CDR3 is given with its conserved first and last residue. D genes are given only for firm matches. Only part of the rows carry a size: once, few, many, or a class if the clone is expanded.

TRBJ2-7 | TRBV4-1 | NA | NA | TGCGCCAGCAGCCAAGCGACGACAGGCACCTACGAGCAGTACTTC | CASSQATTGTYEQYF
TRBJ2-2 | TRBV4-1 | few | NA | TGCGCCAGCAGCCAACAGGGGGGGAACACCGGGGAGCTGTTTTTT | CASSQQGGNTGELFF
TRBJ2-1 | TRBV5-1 | NA | NA | TGCGCCAGCAGCTTCCAGACTCTCGGTGAGCAGTTCTTC | CASSFQTLGEQFF
TRBJ1-4 | TRBV27 | NA | NA | TGTGCCAGCAGCGGCGGGGGGGGCACTAATGAAAAACTGTTTTTT | CASSGGGGTNEKLFF
TRBJ2-3 | TRBV21-1 | NA | NA | TGTGCCAGCACAACACAAGGGGGAAGACGAATGGAGGGGGCGCCAGATACGCAGTATTTT | CASTTQGGRRMEGAPDTQYF
TRBJ2-3 | TRBV2 | NA | NA | TGTGCCGGCCTCTCCTCGGAGGGAATGACAGATACGCAGTATTTT | CAGLSSEGMTDTQYF
TRBJ1-5 | TRBV19 | NA | TRBD1 | TGTGCCAGTAGTAGGCAGGGGGCTCGCAATCAGCCCCAGCATTTT | CASSRQGARNQPQHF
TRBJ2-7 | TRBV6-5 | once | NA | TGTGCCAGCAGTCCTCCGAGGCGGGGACTCTACGAGCAGTACTTC | CASSPPRRGLYEQYF
TRBJ2-7 | TRBV6-5 | NA | TRBD1 | TGTGCCAGCAGTTACGGACAGGGTAGTAACTACGAGCAGTACTTC | CASSYGQGSNYEQYF
TRBJ2-7 | TRBV5-1 | NA | TRBD1 | TGCGCCAGCAGTACGGCGACAGGGTTGGAGCAGTACTTC | CASSTATGLEQYF
TRBJ2-3 | TRBV7-2 | NA | TRBD2 | TGTGCCAGCAGCCGGGACTACATCACAGATACGCAGTATTTT | CASSRDYITDTQYF
TRBJ2-2 | TRBV30 | once | TRBD2 | TGTGCCTGGAGTACTAGCGGGAGGGCGAACACCGGGGAGCTGTTTTTT | CAWSTSGRANTGELFF
TRBJ1-5 | TRBV2 | NA | TRBD1 | TGTGCCAGCAGCGAAGACAGGGGGCGTCAGCCCCAGCATTTT | CASSEDRGRQPQHF
TRBJ1-5 | TRBV5-1 | NA | NA | TGCGCCAGCAGCTTGGGACAATCGCAGCCCCAGCATTTT | CASSLGQSQPQHF
TRBJ2-1 | TRBV18 | NA | NA | TGTGCCAGCTCACCACGGCCCGAAGCCCTCGATGGCAATGAGCAGTTCTTC | CASSPRPEALDGNEQFF
TRBJ2-3 | TRBV5-1 | NA | TRBD2 | TGCGCCAGCAGGGGGACTAGCGGGACAGATACGCAGTATTTT | CASRGTSGTDTQYF
TRBJ2-5 | TRBV6-5 | NA | NA | TGTGCCAGCAGTTCCCCAGACAGAGAGACCCAGTACTTC | CASSSPDRETQYF
TRBJ2-5 | TRBV5-8 | once | NA | TGTGCCAGCAGGGGGGAACTTCAAGAGACCCAGTACTTC | CASRGELQETQYF
TRBJ2-5 | TRBV6-5 | NA | TRBD2 | TGTGCCAGCAGTCGCGGGGGGTTAGAAGAGACCCAGTACTTC | CASSRGGLEETQYF
TRBJ2-7 | TRBV6-5 | NA | NA | TGTGCCAGCAGTTACTCGTCACTCAACTACGAGCAGTACTTC | CASSYSSLNYEQYF
TRBJ2-7 | TRBV18 | NA | TRBD2 | TGTGCCAGCTCACCACCGTTAGGACTAGCGGCCTACGAGCAGTACTTC | CASSPPLGLAAYEQYF
TRBJ2-7 | TRBV27 | NA | TRBD1 | TGTGCCAGCAGGTTATCCGGGACAGGGTTATACGAGCAGTACTTC | CASRLSGTGLYEQYF
TRBJ1-5 | TRBV28 | NA | TRBD1 | TGTGCCAGCAGTTCTCCGGGACAGGGGAATCAGCCCCAGCATTTT | CASSSPGQGNQPQHF
TRBJ1-1 | TRBV7-2 | NA | TRBD1 | TGTGCCAGCAGCTTATACGGGACAGGGGTGACTGAAGCTTTCTTT | CASSLYGTGVTEAFF
TRBJ2-6 | TRBV28 | NA | TRBD1 | TGTGCCAGCAGTTTCGGCCAGGGGGTCTCTGGGGCCAACGTCCTGACTTTC | CASSFGQGVSGANVLTF
TRBJ2-3 | TRBV11-3 | NA | NA | TGTGCCAGCAGCTTAGAATCCCAAAAAGGCGGCACAGATACGCAGTATTTT | CASSLESQKGGTDTQYF
TRBJ2-7 | TRBV10-3 | NA | TRBD1 | TGTGCCATCGGGACAGGGGTCTACGAGCAGTACTTC | CAIGTGVYEQYF
TRBJ2-7 | TRBV5-1 | NA | TRBD2 | TGCGCCAGCAGCCCAGGCGGGGGGGGAGGCGTATCCTACGAGCAGTACTTC | CASSPGGGGGVSYEQYF
TRBJ2-3 | TRBV9 | NA | TRBD2 | TGTGCCAGCAGCGTTCCGGGGGGAGATACGCAGTATTTT | CASSVPGGDTQYF
TRBJ1-1 | TRBV5-1 | few | NA | TGCGCCAGCAGTACCGAGGGAGGTAGCACTGAAGCTTTCTTT | CASSTEGGSTEAFF
TRBJ1-1 | TRBV10-3 | few | NA | TGTGCCATCGCTGGGCAGTCGAACACTGAAGCTTTCTTT | CAIAGQSNTEAFF
TRBJ2-7 | TRBV10-2 | once | TRBD2 | TGCGCCAGCAGTGAGCGCGGGGGTTCCACCTCCTACGAGCAGTACTTC | CASSERGGSTSYEQYF
TRBJ2-1 | TRBV27 | NA | NA | TGTGCCAGCAGCTCCCCTCTAACCCGAGAGCAGTTCTTC | CASSSPLTREQFF
TRBJ1-6 | TRBV15 | NA | NA | TGTGCCACCAGCAGAGGGGGTTCTAATTCACCCCTCCACTTT | CATSRGGSNSPLHF
TRBJ2-3 | TRBV29-1 | NA | NA | TGCAGCGTTGTCGGCGGGAAGTCAGATACGCAGTATTTT | CSVVGGKSDTQYF
TRBJ1-1 | TRBV7-3 | NA | TRBD1 | TGTGCCAGCAGCCAGTTGACAGGGCTGAACACTGAAGCTTTCTTT | CASSQLTGLNTEAFF
TRBJ1-3 | TRBV9 | NA | NA | TGTGCCAGCAGCCCCCTAGGGGGCTCTGGAAACACCATATATTTT | CASSPLGGSGNTIYF
TRBJ2-7 | TRBV7-9 | NA | NA | TGTGCCAGCAGCTTAGGGGTCGCGGGTTACGAGCAGTACTTC | CASSLGVAGYEQYF
TRBJ2-2 | TRBV28 | NA | TRBD2 | TGTGCCAGCAGTAGCGGGGGGGCCAGCACCGGGGAGCTGTTTTTT | CASSSGGASTGELFF
TRBJ2-7 | TRBV9 | NA | NA | TGTGCCAGCAGCGTATACGCCAGTTCCTACGAGCAGTACTTC | CASSVYASSYEQYF
TRBJ1-1 | TRBV19 | NA | TRBD1 | TGTGCCAGCTACAGGGGGCAGAGGGACACTGAAGCTTTCTTT | CASYRGQRDTEAFF
TRBJ2-2 | TRBV7-2 | once | TRBD2 | TGTGCCAGCAGCCCGATAGCGGGAGGGGCGAACACCGGGGAGCTGTTTTTT | CASSPIAGGANTGELFF
TRBJ1-5 | TRBV7-9 | NA | NA | TGTGCCAGCAGCCCCGGGGCAGGCAATCAGCCCCAGCATTTT | CASSPGAGNQPQHF
TRBJ2-2 | TRBV6-6 | NA | NA | TGTGCCAGCAGCCGAGACGGACCGAACACCGGGGAGCTGTTTTTT | CASSRDGPNTGELFF
TRBJ2-1 | TRBV5-1 | NA | TRBD1 | TGCGCCAGCAGCTTGGGAGGGACAGGTTACAATGAGCAGTTCTTC | CASSLGGTGYNEQFF
TRBJ1-1 | TRBV10-1 | NA | NA | TGCGCCAGCAGTGAATCGGATCGGGCGGCTTTCTTT | CASSESDRAAFF
TRBJ2-2 | TRBV4-2 | NA | TRBD2 | TGTGCCAGCAGCCATTTGAGCGGGACTAGCACCGGGGAGCTGTTTTTT | CASSHLSGTSTGELFF
TRBJ2-1 | TRBV27 | NA | TRBD2 | TGTGCCAGCAGTTTAATGTTTAGCGGGGTTCGTAGTGAGCAGTTCTTC | CASSLMFSGVRSEQFF
TRBJ1-3 | TRBV6-6 | NA | NA | TGTGCCAGCAAGGTGTTAGGGATTAACTCTGGAAACACCATATATTTT | CASKVLGINSGNTIYF
TRBJ1-1 | TRBV11-2 | once | NA | TGTGCCAGCAGCTTAGCCCGCTCTTCGGGGAACACTGAAGCTTTCTTT | CASSLARSSGNTEAFF
TRBJ2-1 | TRBV5-4 | NA | TRBD2 | TGTGCCAGCAGGAATGGACTAGCGGGAGTAGAGGAGCAGTTCTTC | CASRNGLAGVEEQFF
TRBJ1-5 | TRBV19 | NA | NA | TGTGCCAGTAGTATAGCATGGGGGGACAATCAGCCCCAGCATTTT | CASSIAWGDNQPQHF
TRBJ2-5 | TRBV5-4 | NA | TRBD1 | TGTGCCAGCAGCCCGGGGACAGGAAGGGAGACCCAGTACTTC | CASSPGTGRETQYF
TRBJ2-7 | TRBV28 | NA | TRBD2 | TGTGCCAGCAGTTCGCGAGCGGGAAGCGACTACGAGCAGTACTTC | CASSSRAGSDYEQYF
TRBJ2-1 | TRBV10-2 | NA | NA | TGCGCCAGCAGTGAGTCAAGTTTAGGGAGGAATGAGCAGTTCTTC | CASSESSLGRNEQFF
TRBJ1-1 | TRBV18 | NA | NA | TGTGCCAGCTCACCCCGTGGCGGGATGAACACTGAAGCTTTCTTT | CASSPRGGMNTEAFF